These T cell receptor beta chains were read from a single sample in a study of shared clonotypes between healthy human individuals. Data came from immunoSEQ multiplex PCR; TCRdb stores just in-frame clones and leaves some out. The table records approximately 500,000 clones, 90% to 97% of them present only once. Material: naive CD4+ T cells sorted from blood. These receptors all stem from a woman aged 25 to 39 in good health. Both conserved end residues are part of each CDR3. The D gene is left open where the match is weak. A clone size is listed for some rows: how often the clone was seen (once, few, many), or a class if it is expanded.

D	J	size	V	CDR3	DNA
TRBD2	TRBJ2-2	NA	TRBV19	CAGRLAGGTGELFF	TGTGCCGGCCGACTAGCGGGCGGCACCGGGGAGCTGTTTTTT
NA	TRBJ1-1	NA	TRBV7-9	CASIPAGAVAAEAFF	TGTGCCAGCATCCCTGCGGGGGCGGTCGCGGCTGAAGCTTTCTTT
NA	TRBJ2-1	NA	TRBV4-1	CASSHPKYNEQFF	TGCGCCAGCAGCCACCCGAAATACAATGAGCAGTTCTTC
TRBD1	TRBJ2-5	NA	TRBV28	CASSLSGTGQETQYF	TGTGCCAGCAGTCTCTCCGGGACAGGGCAAGAGACCCAGTACTTC
NA	TRBJ1-2	NA	TRBV18	CASSPAKGPYGYTF	TGTGCCAGCTCACCTGCCAAGGGGCCTTATGGCTACACCTTC
NA	TRBJ2-3	once	TRBV5-4	CASSLNGGGTDTQYF	TGTGCCAGCAGCTTGAACGGCGGGGGCACAGATACGCAGTATTTT
NA	TRBJ2-2	NA	TRBV5-4	CASSSTVNTGELFF	TGTGCCAGCAGCTCGACAGTTAACACCGGGGAGCTGTTTTTT
TRBD2	TRBJ2-7	NA	TRBV5-1	CASSLVSGSSYEQYF	TGCGCCAGCAGCTTGGTTAGCGGGAGCTCCTACGAGCAGTACTTC
TRBD1	TRBJ1-2	NA	TRBV6-4	CASSDTPGQGRYTF	TGTGCCAGCAGTGACACCCCGGGACAGGGACGCTACACCTTC
TRBD2	TRBJ2-5	NA	TRBV6-4	CASPSGEGRETQYF	TGTGCCAGCCCTTCGGGGGAGGGACGGGAGACCCAGTACTTC
NA	TRBJ1-2	NA	TRBV19	CASTPNGAGVNGYTF	TGTGCCAGTACCCCCAATGGGGCAGGGGTAAATGGCTACACCTTC
NA	TRBJ2-7	NA	TRBV7-2	CASSPGSGLHSYEQYF	TGTGCCAGCAGCCCAGGCTCAGGACTTCACTCCTACGAGCAGTACTTC
NA	TRBJ2-5	once	TRBV5-1	CASSFSSQETQYF	TGCGCCAGCAGCTTCAGCAGCCAAGAGACCCAGTACTTC
NA	TRBJ2-2	NA	TRBV5-1	CASGNRGSDTGELFF	TGCGCCAGCGGAAACCGAGGGTCGGACACCGGGGAGCTGTTTTTT
TRBD2	TRBJ2-7	once	TRBV11-2	CASSLLAEGLYEQYF	TGTGCCAGCAGCCTCCTAGCGGAGGGTCTCTACGAGCAGTACTTC
NA	TRBJ2-7	NA	TRBV15	CATSRGHSVSYEQYF	TGTGCCACCAGCAGAGGTCACAGCGTTTCCTACGAGCAGTACTTC
NA	TRBJ1-3	NA	TRBV28	CASTNPPVSGNTIYF	TGTGCCAGCACCAATCCCCCAGTCTCTGGAAACACCATATATTTT
NA	TRBJ2-1	NA	TRBV19	CASSSSVSSYNEQFF	TGTGCCAGTAGTAGCAGTGTGAGCTCCTACAATGAGCAGTTCTTC